Listed here are 10 T cell receptor beta chains from one sample, sequenced in a study of blood T cell repertoires in COVID-19. Produced via immunoSEQ multiplex PCR; TCRdb's table is partial and in-frame only. Among 80,000 to 90,000 clones listed, about 80% were seen once. The sequenced material came from peripheral blood. The receptors shown here come from a woman in her sixties or seventies with acute or convalescent COVID-19.

V is TRBV18 and J is TRBJ1-6, with a possible D match to TRBD1 (5 bases). The V and J ends lost 2 bases and 5 bases respectively, with 13 bases between them. CDR1 and CDR2 (germline): KGHSH, LQKENI. This CDR3 spans 16 amino acids. CDR3 DNA: TGTGCCAGCTCACCAATGGGCGGGGGAGATAATTCACCCCTCCACTTT. Protein sequence: CASSPMGGGDNSPLHF.

CDR3: CASIGVSGARTEAFF. The CDR3 DNA reads as TGTGCCAGCATTGGAGTGTCGGGAGCGAGGACTGAAGCTTTCTTT. The chain couples TRBV2 to TRBJ1-1; D ambiguous. This CDR3 region has 15 residues. V lost 7 bases to trimming and J lost 5 bases, with 20 bases between them. Germline loops: CDR1 SNHLY, CDR2 FYNNEI.

The chain carries TRBV7-8 and TRBJ1-3; unclear D gene. The V gene lost 2 bases and the J gene lost 0 bases, with 5 bases spanning the gap. CDR3 length equals 14 residues. Germline V gene lookup returns CDR1 SGHVS and CDR2 FQNEAQ. CDR3 in amino acids: CASSLFSSGNTIYF. The CDR3 nucleotides are TGTGCCAGCAGCTTATTCAGCTCTGGAAACACCATATATTTT. The variable domain in full, with the rest retrieved from reference TRBV7-8 and TRBJ1-3, is GAGVSQSPRYKVAKRGQDVALRCDPISGHVSLFWYQQALGQGPEFLTYFQNEAQLDKSGLPSDRFFAERPEGSVSTLKIQRTQQEDSAVYLCASSLFSSGNTIYFGEGSWLTVV.

This clone was counted a few times. The identical CDR3 is also encoded by other nucleotide sequences in the sample. The chain recombines TRBV5-8 with TRBJ1-2; maybe TRBD1 (5 bases). The CDR3 sequence is 14 residues long. V was pared by 7 bases and J by 0 bases, with 13 bases between. CDR1 is SGHTS and CDR2 is YDEGEE in the germline V gene. CDR3 residues: CASRTRASNYGYTF. In DNA, the CDR3 is TGTGCCAGCCGGACACGGGCCTCTAACTATGGCTACACCTTC.

J is TRBJ2-1 and V is TRBV5-1; 10 nucleotides line up with TRBD2. Germline V gene data show CDR1 as SGHRS and CDR2 as YFSETQ. The trim removed 5 bases at V and 6 bases at J, leaving 11 bases unmatched. This CDR3 has 16 residues. DNA for the CDR3: TGCGCCAGCAGTTCCGATGAGCGGGGGGGCAGCAATGAGCAGTTCTTC. Translation: CASSSDERGGSNEQFF.

In its sample, this clone was seen once. The genes are TRBV9 and TRBJ1-6, with D perhaps matching TRBD1 (5 bases). Trimming stripped 3 bases from V and 4 bases from J, with 11 bases between. The CDR3 contains 15 residues. The germline CDR1 and CDR2 sequences are SGDLS and YYNGEE. In DNA form, the CDR3 reads TGTGCCAGCAGCGCACAGGATCTTTATAATTCACCCCTCCACTTT. Protein sequence: CASSAQDLYNSPLHF.

The chain couples TRBV6-5 to TRBJ2-5, with D possibly matching TRBD1 (5 bases). Between the trimmed V and J ends, which lost 0 bases and 7 bases, there was a span of 18 bases. Germline CDR1 is MNHEY and CDR2 is SVGAGI. This CDR3 has 16 amino acids. CDR3 protein: CASSYSMGRVEGTQYF. The CDR3 DNA is TGTGCCAGCAGTTACTCGATGGGCAGGGTAGAAGGGACCCAGTACTTC.

The rearrangement joins TRBV4-1 to TRBJ1-1; perhaps TRBD1 as D (5 bases). V dropped 0 bases and J dropped 5 bases, with 16 bases sitting between them. CDR3 length: 16 residues. CDR1 is MGHRA and CDR2 is YSYEKL in the germline V gene. The DNA of the CDR3 is TGCGCCAGCAGCCAAGAGGGAATGACCAGGGCGACTGAAGCTTTCTTT. Translated, it gives CASSQEGMTRATEAFF.

The chain recombines TRBV7-9 with TRBJ1-1, with D tentatively TRBD1 (5 bases). This CDR3 is built from 12 residues. CDR1 is SEHNR and CDR2 is FQNEAQ in the germline V gene (reference sequence). The germline V and J ends were trimmed by 1 base and 7 bases, with 7 bases remaining between them. CDR3 bases: TGTGCCAGCAGCTTAGAGGGGAATGAAGCTTTCTTT. Its protein product is CASSLEGNEAFF.

This chain uses TRBV5-1 with TRBJ1-1; D is possibly TRBD1 (5 bases). This CDR3 spans 16 amino acids. Germline V gene lookup returns CDR1 SGHRS and CDR2 YFSETQ. Trimming removed 0 bases at V and 4 bases at J, with 16 bases between. The CDR3 sequence is CASSLAPGLWRTEAFF. The CDR3 nucleotides are TGCGCCAGCAGCTTGGCCCCAGGGCTTTGGCGCACTGAAGCTTTCTTT.